This T cell receptor beta chain is drawn from a study of CDR3 diversity in severe acne. Regarding this clonotype: At one of its ends the junction is not consistent with the germline gene, which may arise from a read error.

TCRdb re-called the PCR reads through MiXCR, storing one row per CDR3 protein. This table holds around 100,000 distinct CDR3 sequences, more than 45% found once. This CDR3 has 16 amino acids. The germline V gene encodes CDR1 SEHNR and CDR2 FQNEAQ (reference sequence). The rearrangement links TRBV7-9 to TRBJ1-3; TRBD1 might be the D (5 bases). This clonotype was obtained from a male donor with acne. Sequencing was carried out using blood. CDR3 bases: TGTGCCAACAGCTTTGGGGCGGAGATCTCTGGAAACACCATATATTTT. This sequence encodes CANSFGAEISGNTIYF.